The sequence of this T cell receptor (beta chain) was determined in a study of cytomegalovirus exposure and HLA in healthy donors. As for the study in general: The 95 million to 120 million unique TCR beta sequences, from 150 million to 200 million T cells, were found by an earlier analysis. Study outcomes and limitations: CMV serostatus was the only immune exposure information that was available.

The CDR3 has 16 amino acids. The V gene end was trimmed by 2 bases and the J gene end by 8 bases; junction bases not matched to a gene: 8. Looked up from germline, CDR1 is WSHSY and CDR2 is SAAADI. Nominally healthy donors were sampled, though unrecorded immune exposures were likely. On this clone itself: What it binds is not known.

The PCR employed 60 Vbeta primers together with 13 Jbeta primers. Assay used: immunoSEQ multiplex PCR; TCRdb lists only in-frame clones, some missing. This sample has 180,000 or so clones, with about 80% found just once. This chain joins TRBV10-2 and TRBJ2-1; 11 bases agree with TRBD2. The sample taken for sequencing was PBMCs. The source is a young man in good health and CMV-seronegative. The CDR3 nucleotides read TGCGCCAGCAGTGAGAGTAGCGGGGGGGCTAGGGATGAGCAGTTCTTC. Amino acids: CASSESSGGARDEQFF.